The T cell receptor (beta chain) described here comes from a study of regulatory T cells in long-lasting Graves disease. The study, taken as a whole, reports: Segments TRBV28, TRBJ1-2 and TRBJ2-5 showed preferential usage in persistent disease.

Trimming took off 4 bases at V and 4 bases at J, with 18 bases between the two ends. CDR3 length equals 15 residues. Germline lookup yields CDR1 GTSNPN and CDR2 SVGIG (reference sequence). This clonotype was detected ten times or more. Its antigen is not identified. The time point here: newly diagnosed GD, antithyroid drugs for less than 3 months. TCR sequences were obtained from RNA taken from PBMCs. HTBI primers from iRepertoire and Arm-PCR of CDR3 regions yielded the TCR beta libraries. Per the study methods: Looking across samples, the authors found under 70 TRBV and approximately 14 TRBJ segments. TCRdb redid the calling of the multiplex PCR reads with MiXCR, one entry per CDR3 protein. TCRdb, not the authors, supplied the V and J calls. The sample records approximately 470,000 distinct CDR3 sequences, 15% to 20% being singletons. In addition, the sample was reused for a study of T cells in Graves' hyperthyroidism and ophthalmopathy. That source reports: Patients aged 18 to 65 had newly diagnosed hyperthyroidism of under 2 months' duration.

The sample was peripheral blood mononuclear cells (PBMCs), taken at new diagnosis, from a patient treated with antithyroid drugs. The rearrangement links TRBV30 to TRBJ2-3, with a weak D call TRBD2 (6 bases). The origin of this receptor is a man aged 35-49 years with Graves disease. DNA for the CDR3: TGTGCCTGGACAGTAGGAGGGAGAGAGTCAGATACGCAGTATTTT. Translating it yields CAWTVGGRESDTQYF.